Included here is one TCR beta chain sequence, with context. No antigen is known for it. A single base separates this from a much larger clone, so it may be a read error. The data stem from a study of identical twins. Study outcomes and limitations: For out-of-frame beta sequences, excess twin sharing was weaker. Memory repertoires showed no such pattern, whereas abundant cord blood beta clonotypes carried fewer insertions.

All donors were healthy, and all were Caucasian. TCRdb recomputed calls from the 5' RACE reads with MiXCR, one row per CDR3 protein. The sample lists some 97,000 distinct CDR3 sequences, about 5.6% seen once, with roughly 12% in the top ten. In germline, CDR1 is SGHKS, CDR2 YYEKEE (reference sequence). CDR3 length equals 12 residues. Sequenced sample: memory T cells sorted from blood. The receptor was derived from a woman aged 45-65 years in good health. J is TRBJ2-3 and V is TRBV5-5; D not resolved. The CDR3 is CGSSLKGDTQYF. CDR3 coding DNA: TGTGGCAGCAGCTTGAAGGGAGATACGCAGTATTTT. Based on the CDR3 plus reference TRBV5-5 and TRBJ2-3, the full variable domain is DAGVTQSPTHLIKTRGQQVTLRCSPISGHKSVSWYQQVLGQGPQFIFQYYEKEERGRGNFPDRFSARQFPNYSSELNVNALLLGDSALYLCGSSLKGDTQYFGPGTRLTVL.